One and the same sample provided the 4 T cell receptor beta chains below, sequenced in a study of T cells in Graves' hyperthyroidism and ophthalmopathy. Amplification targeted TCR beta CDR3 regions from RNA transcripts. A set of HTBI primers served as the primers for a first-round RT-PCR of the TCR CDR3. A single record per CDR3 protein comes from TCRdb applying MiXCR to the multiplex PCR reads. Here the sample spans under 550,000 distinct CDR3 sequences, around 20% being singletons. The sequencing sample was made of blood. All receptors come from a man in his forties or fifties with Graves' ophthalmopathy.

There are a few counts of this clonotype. CDR3 in amino acids: CASSESRGANYEQYF. The DNA for the CDR3 is TGCGCCAGCAGTGAGTCGCGGGGGGCGAATTACGAGCAGTACTTC. The chain joins TRBV10-1 to TRBJ2-7; 8 positions match TRBD2. The V segment lost 0 bases and the J segment 4 bases; nucleotides outside the gene matches: 5. Per the germline V gene, CDR1 is WNHNN and CDR2 is SYGVQD (reference sequence). The CDR3 sequence is 15 residues long.

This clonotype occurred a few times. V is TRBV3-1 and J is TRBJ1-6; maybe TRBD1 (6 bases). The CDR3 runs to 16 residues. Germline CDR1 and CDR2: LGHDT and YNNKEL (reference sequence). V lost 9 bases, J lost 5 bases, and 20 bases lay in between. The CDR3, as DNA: TGTGCCAGTGCAAGAGCAGGACAGCCCGATAATTCACCCCTCCACTTT. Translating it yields CASARAGQPDNSPLHF.

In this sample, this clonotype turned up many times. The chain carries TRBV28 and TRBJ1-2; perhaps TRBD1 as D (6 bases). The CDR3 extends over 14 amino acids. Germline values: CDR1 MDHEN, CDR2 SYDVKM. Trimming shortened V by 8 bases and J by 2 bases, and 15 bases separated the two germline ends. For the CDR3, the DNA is TGTGCCAGCCATCGTCACAGGGCGAACTATGGCTACACCTTC. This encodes CASHRHRANYGYTF.

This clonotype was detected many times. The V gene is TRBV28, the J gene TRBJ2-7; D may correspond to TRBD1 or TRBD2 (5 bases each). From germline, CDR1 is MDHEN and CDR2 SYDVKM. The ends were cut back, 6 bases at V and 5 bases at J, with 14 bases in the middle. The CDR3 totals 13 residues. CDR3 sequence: CASRSPWGNEQYF. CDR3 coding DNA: TGTGCCAGCAGATCCCCATGGGGGAACGAGCAGTACTTC.